This T cell receptor beta chain was found in a study of beta chain features in type 1 diabetes. Whole-study findings and limits: These data did not resolve whether HLA type affects TCRB rearrangement. People with Type 1 diabetes carried modestly yet significantly shorter TCRB CDR3s in all four CD4+ subsets.

Germline-derived CDR1 and CDR2 are SEHNR and FQNEAQ (reference sequence). This CDR3 is built from 18 residues. Losses at the gene ends were 1 base for V and 3 bases for J; bases not matched to a gene: 8. This clone occurred a few times. The antigen remains unidentified. The authors sorted CD4+ naive, central memory, regulatory and stem cell-like memory cells via CD45RO/CCR7/CD25/CD127/CD95/CD27. Once sorted, every population was more than 95% pure. Expressed TCRB transcripts got sequenced, as all isolated RNA was reverse transcribed. Sequenced by immunoSEQ multiplex PCR; TCRdb stores in-frame clones only, minus some. The table has 640,000 or so clones, about an eighth seen once.

This sequence was found in a young man with type 1 diabetes. The J gene is TRBJ1-5, the V gene TRBV7-9, with 11 bases identical to TRBD1. Sequencing was performed on naive CD4+ T cells from blood. The CDR3: CASSLGTGGYGNNQPQHF. CDR3 nucleotide sequence: TGTGCCAGCAGCTTAGGGACAGGGGGCTATGGGAACAATCAGCCCCAGCATTTT.